Sequencing of this TCR beta chain was carried out in a study of cytomegalovirus exposure and HLA in healthy donors. For this clone: Its target is not known.

The primer mix had 60 Vbeta and 13 Jbeta primers. Assay: immunoSEQ multiplex PCR; the TCRdb copy retains only in-frame clones and omits some. The table has around 150,000 clones, roughly 72% seen once. The ends were cut back, 0 bases at V and 1 base at J, with 13 bases in the middle. From germline, CDR1 is SGHAT and CDR2 FQNNGV. The CDR3 extends over 17 amino acids. Whole-study results and caveats: Later work showed greater clonal expansion in HLA-associated TCR beta chains than in equally common others. An analysis done earlier found most TCR beta V segments productive about 87% or about 30% of the time.

The sequence was collected from a man aged 35 to 55 in good health and CMV-seropositive. The sequencing input was PBMCs. The rearrangement links TRBV11-2 to TRBJ1-5; D ambiguous. The CDR3 DNA is TGTGCCAGCAGCTTAGATATGAGGGCTCCCAGCAATCAGCCCCAGCATTTT. This encodes CASSLDMRAPSNQPQHF.